This T cell receptor beta chain was captured by sequencing in a study of beta chain features in type 1 diabetes. Points on this clone: Its antigen is not identified.

Only one heparinised blood draw was taken per donor, and its volume averaged about 116 mL. This CDR3 contains 14 residues. CDR1 and CDR2 (germline): SGHRS, YFSETQ. The V end was cut by 2 bases, the J end by 6 bases, with 12 bases between. Regarding the study as a whole: TCRB repertoires of naive, central memory and Treg cells appeared more similar among patients than among healthy donors. Insertions were fewer and deletions more numerous at VDJ junctions in type 1 diabetes patients. No resolution was reached here on whether HLA type influences TCRB rearrangement.

The sequenced template was cDNA made from the entire isolated RNA. Only in-frame clones appear in the TCRdb table, and some are missing; sequencing was by immunoSEQ multiplex PCR. The sample holds around 350,000 clones, about 12% seen once. This chain joins TRBV5-1 and TRBJ2-1; D gene uncertain. What was sequenced was naive CD4+ T cells from blood. The TCR comes from a man aged 18 to 35 in good health. The chain's CDR3 is CASSFGAPGNEQFF. The DNA for the CDR3 is TGCGCCAGCAGCTTCGGTGCGCCGGGCAATGAGCAGTTCTTC.